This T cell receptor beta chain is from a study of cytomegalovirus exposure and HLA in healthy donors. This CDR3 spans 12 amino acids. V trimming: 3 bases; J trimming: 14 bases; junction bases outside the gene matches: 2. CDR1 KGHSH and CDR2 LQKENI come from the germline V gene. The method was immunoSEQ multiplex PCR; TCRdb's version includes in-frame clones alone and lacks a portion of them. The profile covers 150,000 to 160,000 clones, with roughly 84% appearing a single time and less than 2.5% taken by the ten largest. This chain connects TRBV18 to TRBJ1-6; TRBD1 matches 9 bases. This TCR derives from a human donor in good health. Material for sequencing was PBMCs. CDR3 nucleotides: TGTGCCAGCTCACCGGACAGGGGAGCCCTCCACTTT. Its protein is CASSPDRGALHF.